This T cell receptor beta chain was captured in a study of OX40 agonist ivuxolimab in advanced cancers. About the study: Aged roughly 20 to 85 with a mean of approximately 57 years, they were approximately 79% male.

Method: immunoSEQ multiplex PCR; TCRdb's copy keeps in-frame clones and lacks some. The repertoire has approximately 91,000 clones, 87% of them found once; the top ten carry approximately 4%. J gave up 4 bases and V 5 bases, and 3 bases lay outside the gene matches. The CDR3 length is 14 residues. The germline V gene has CDR1 MRHNA and CDR2 SNTAGT. The clonotype was recovered from an adult with an advanced solid tumor such as melanoma, head and neck, liver or kidney cancer. The chain is built from TRBV6-4 and TRBJ2-1, with 9 bases that match TRBD2. Sequences were derived from CD4+ or CD8+ T cells sorted from blood, sampled in a trial of the OX40 agonist ivuxolimab. CDR3 amino acids: CASSPSGVYNEQFF. CDR3 nucleotides: TGTGCCAGCAGTCCTAGCGGGGTTTACAATGAGCAGTTCTTC.